One and the same sample provided the 3 T cell receptor beta chains below, sequenced in a study of blood T cell repertoires in COVID-19. Data came from immunoSEQ multiplex PCR; TCRdb stores just in-frame clones and leaves some out. The table records about 98,000 clones, around 80% of them present only once. The source material was peripheral blood. Source of these receptors: a man between 60 and 70 years old with acute or convalescent COVID-19.

CDR3 protein: CSVQGSDTGELFF. CDR3 sequence (DNA): TGCAGCGTACAGGGGAGTGACACCGGGGAGCTGTTTTTT. This rearrangement joins TRBV29-1 to TRBJ2-2; 7 positions match TRBD1. Trimming took 6 bases from V and 3 from J; bases not matched to a gene: 4. This CDR3 has 13 amino acids. Germline V gene lookup returns CDR1 SQVTM and CDR2 ANQGSEA.

The chain links TRBV5-1 to TRBJ2-5; D might be TRBD2 (5 bases). Germline V gene data show CDR1 as SGHRS and CDR2 as YFSETQ. This CDR3 is built from 14 residues. V was clipped by 4 bases and J by 3 bases, with 13 bases between them. The CDR3 nucleotides read TGCGCCAGCAGCCCCGCGCGGGCAGAAGAGACCCAGTACTTC. Its protein product is CASSPARAEETQYF. Full variable domain (rest looked up from reference TRBV5-1 and TRBJ2-5): KAGVTQTPRYLIKTRGQQVTLSCSPISGHRSVSWYQQTPGQGLQFLFEYFSETQRNKGNFPGRFSGRQFSNSRSEMNVSTLELGDSALYLCASSPARAEETQYFGPGTRLLVL.

This clone was seen a few times. V gene TRBV11-2 combines with J gene TRBJ2-5, with a possible D match to TRBD2 (6 bases). The CDR3 is made up of 16 amino acids. The V and J ends lost 5 bases and 4 bases respectively, with 20 bases between them. The germline gives CDR1 SGHAT, CDR2 FQNNGV. Here the CDR3 reads CASSPRGTGVGETQYF. The CDR3 DNA reads TGTGCCAGCAGCCCTAGGGGTACGGGGGTAGGAGAGACCCAGTACTTC.